This T cell receptor (beta chain) is from a study of identical twins. Regarding the study as a whole: Twin-shared out-of-frame alpha sequences showed excess low generation probability.

This clonotype was found many times. The antigen remains unidentified. The ends lost 6 bases at V and 5 bases at J; junction bases unmatched: 9. In germline, CDR1 is MNHNS, CDR2 SASEGT. The CDR3 extends over 15 amino acids. Template switching, a step in the protocol, added a universal primer site, and cDNA carried unique molecular identifiers. TCRdb independently ran MiXCR on the 5' RACE reads; one entry per CDR3 protein. The repertoire holds 500,000 to 650,000 distinct CDR3 sequences, with under 8.5% as singletons. A further study also used this sample, focusing on yellow fever vaccine responses in identical twins. That paper states: Each twin's T cell response to the vaccine was reported to look partly convergent and partly personalized.

The sequencing input was PBMCs. The V and J genes are TRBV6-1 and TRBJ2-1; 8 bases line up with TRBD2. The clonotype was recovered from a woman between 18 and 29 years old in good health. In DNA form, the CDR3 reads TGTGCCAGCAGCCAGAGCGGGGGACGCAACAATGAGCAGTTCTTC. Translating gives CASSQSGGRNNEQFF.